The 32 T cell receptor beta chains presented below share a single source sample, sequenced in a study of glioma-infiltrating T cells. The iRepertoire nested amplicon-rescue multiplex PCR amplified TCR alpha and beta CDR3s from RNA. MiXCR, run by TCRdb on the multiplex PCR reads, gives a single entry per CDR3 protein. The table lists 150,000 or so distinct CDR3 sequences, about 39% of them singletons. Sequenced: glioma tissue, nonneoplastic brain tissue, or PBMCs (not recorded which). The source is a human donor with low-grade glioma or glioblastoma, undergoing nonglioma brain surgery, or in good health (not recorded which).

This clonotype was counted a few times. The chain recombines TRBV20-1 with TRBJ1-3; no reliable D call. Germline CDR1 and CDR2: DFQATT and SNEGSKA (reference sequence). V was pared by 2 bases and J by 2 bases, with 4 bases between. The CDR3 consists of 12 residues. The CDR3 coding sequence is TGCAGTGCTAGAAGGACTGGAAACACCATATATTTT. Translation gives CSARRTGNTIYF.

This clonotype was seen once. The chain combines TRBV12-3 or TRBV12-4 with TRBJ2-2; 8 bases are a match to TRBD1. The CDR3 runs 14 residues. The trim removed 6 bases at V and 7 bases at J, leaving 7 bases unmatched. The CDR3 nucleotides are TGTGCCAGCAGGCCGGGACAGGTGATCGGGGAGCTGTTTTTT. Its protein is CASRPGQVIGELFF.

The chain joins TRBV3-1 to TRBJ1-3; D is perhaps TRBD1 (5 bases). The V end lost 1 base, the J end lost 4 bases, and 14 bases lay between the germline ends. Germline V gene data show CDR1 as LGHDT and CDR2 as YNNKEL (reference sequence). This CDR3 region has 16 residues. The CDR3 nucleotides read TGTGCCAGCAGCCAAGGCGCATGGGGGACCGGAAACACCATATATTTT. Protein sequence: CASSQGAWGTGNTIYF.

At least ten counts were recorded for this clonotype. V is TRBV6-5 and J is TRBJ2-7; no reliable D call. V gave up 4 bases and J gave up 0 bases, with 1 base separating them. The CDR3 totals 11 residues. Looked up from germline, CDR1 is MNHEY and CDR2 is SVGAGI. The CDR3 nucleotides read TGTGCCAGCAGTTTCTCCTACGAGCAGTACTTC. Its protein product is CASSFSYEQYF.

The J gene is TRBJ2-7, the V gene TRBV27; D is ambiguous. The V and J ends lost 1 base and 6 bases respectively, with 10 bases between them. Germline lookup yields CDR1 MNHEY and CDR2 SMNVEV (reference sequence). The CDR3 is 13 amino acids. DNA for the CDR3: TGTGCCAGCAGTTTATATCCACCTTCCGAGCAGTACTTC. Protein: CASSLYPPSEQYF.

This clonotype was seen only a few times. The V gene is TRBV4-2, the J gene TRBJ2-3; 10 bases align to TRBD2. V was clipped by 0 bases and J by 6 bases; unmatched bases: 9. Germline lookup yields CDR1 LGHNA and CDR2 YNFKEQ. The CDR3 spans 17 residues. CDR3 DNA: TGTGCCAGCAGCCAAGAGAGCGGGGGGGGACCCACGGATACGCAGTATTTT. Protein sequence: CASSQESGGGPTDTQYF.

This sequence joins TRBV4-1 and TRBJ2-1; D is undetermined. The germline V gene has CDR1 MGHRA and CDR2 YSYEKL. The CDR3 is made up of 17 amino acids. V was shortened by 0 bases and J by 5 bases, with 17 bases between the two germline ends. The CDR3 region is CASSQETYAPPDNEQFF. Written as DNA, the CDR3 is TGCGCCAGCAGCCAAGAGACTTACGCCCCCCCCGACAATGAGCAGTTCTTC.

The chain carries TRBV6-6 and TRBJ1-2; D is perhaps TRBD1 (5 bases). Germline CDR1 MNHNY, CDR2 SVGAGI (reference sequence). V gave up 0 bases and J gave up 3 bases, with 11 bases separating them. The CDR3 length is 15 residues. CDR3 sequence: CASSYSLGGHYGYTF. CDR3 coding DNA: TGTGCCAGCAGTTACTCACTGGGGGGTCACTATGGCTACACCTTC.

This clonotype turned up a few times. The chain employs TRBV18 and TRBJ2-3; the match to TRBD2 covers 8 bases. Trimming removed 2 bases from V and 0 bases from J; junction bases left unmatched: 4. The CDR3 consists of 16 residues. Germline V CDR1 and CDR2: KGHSH, LQKENI. The CDR3 here is CASSPVVAGSTDTQYF. The CDR3 DNA is TGTGCCAGCTCACCAGTAGTAGCGGGGAGCACAGATACGCAGTATTTT.

This clonotype was observed once. The chain joins TRBV28 to TRBJ2-7, with D perhaps being TRBD1 or TRBD2 (6 bases each). Per the germline V gene, CDR1 is MDHEN and CDR2 is SYDVKM. CDR3 length: 12 amino acids. V dropped 6 bases and J dropped 7 bases, with 13 bases sitting between them. Here the CDR3 DNA reads TGTGCCAGCAGCTTAGGGGGGTTGGAGCAGTACTTC. Protein product: CASSLGGLEQYF.

This chain joins TRBV4-3 and TRBJ1-2, with unresolved D. The V gene lost 3 bases and the J gene lost 4 bases, with 15 bases spanning the gap. Germline-derived CDR1 and CDR2 are LGHNA and YSLEER. This CDR3 has 15 residues. CDR3 sequence reads: CASSHADGPSYGYTF. CDR3 bases: TGCGCCAGCAGCCACGCGGACGGACCCTCCTATGGCTACACCTTC.

This clonotype was seen only a few times. The chain combines TRBV27 with TRBJ1-2; 7 positions agree with TRBD1. With V trimmed by 5 bases and J by 8 bases, 5 bases remained unmatched. The CDR3 is made up of 12 amino acids. In germline, CDR1 is MNHEY, CDR2 SMNVEV (reference sequence). CDR3 bases: TGTGCCAGCAGTGACAACAGGGGCGGCTACACCTTC. Translating it yields CASSDNRGGYTF.

The chain uses TRBV28 and TRBJ1-2; no clear D gene. CDR1 MDHEN and CDR2 SYDVKM come from the germline V gene. V shed 4 bases and J shed 8 bases, with 11 bases lying between them. This CDR3 has 12 residues. The CDR3 is CASSSQTLGYTF. The DNA of the CDR3 is TGTGCCAGCAGTTCCCAGACCCTGGGCTACACCTTC.

The chain has TRBV5-1 and TRBJ2-3; 8 positions agree with TRBD1. Germline V gene sequence: CDR1 SGHRS, CDR2 YFSETQ. The ends lost 3 bases at V and 0 bases at J; junction bases unmatched: 3. This CDR3 spans 15 amino acids. CDR3 region: CASSWTGRSTDTQYF. CDR3 in DNA: TGCGCCAGCAGCTGGACAGGGCGGAGCACAGATACGCAGTATTTT. Looking up the rest from reference TRBV5-1 and TRBJ2-3 gives the full variable domain: KAGVTQTPRYLIKTRGQQVTLSCSPISGHRSVSWYQQTPGQGLQFLFEYFSETQRNKGNFPGRFSGRQFSNSRSEMNVSTLELGDSALYLCASSWTGRSTDTQYFGPGTRLTVL.

The chain carries TRBV7-3 and TRBJ2-4; 9 bases align to TRBD1. The J segment lost 6 bases and the V segment lost 2 bases, leaving 5 bases of the junction unmatched. Germline V gene data show CDR1 as SGHTA and CDR2 as FQGTGA. This CDR3 is 15 amino acids long. The CDR3: CASSLYAGQGNIQYF. In DNA, the CDR3 is TGTGCCAGCAGCTTATACGCGGGACAGGGAAACATTCAGTACTTC.

The gene calls are TRBV6-1 and TRBJ2-1; D is unresolved. V was cut by 11 bases and J by 8 bases, with 16 bases left in between. Germline V gene lookup returns CDR1 MNHNS and CDR2 SASEGT. This CDR3 is built from 12 residues. CDR3 protein: CAAGPRAYEQFF. CDR3 nucleotides: TGTGCCGCCGGTCCCCGGGCATATGAGCAGTTCTTC.

As for this clonotype: One junction end does not reproduce the germline sequence, and a read error may be involved. V gene TRBV2 combines with J gene TRBJ2-7, with 7 bases identical to TRBD1. Germline CDR1 and CDR2: SNHLY and FYNNEI. The CDR3 spans 12 residues. The CDR3 DNA follows: TGTGCCAGCAGTTTAACAGGGGTCGAGCAGCACTTC. Protein product: CASSLTGVEQHF.

This clonotype was found many times. The chain combines TRBV18 with TRBJ1-1; no clear D. The germline V gene has CDR1 KGHSH and CDR2 LQKENI. This CDR3 region has 13 residues. Trimming pared 5 bases from V and 6 bases from J, leaving 13 bases between. The DNA of the CDR3 is TGTGCCAGCTCATCTTCTTTTCGCGCTGAAGCTTTCTTT. It yields the protein CASSSSFRAEAFF.

The V call is TRBV27, the J call TRBJ2-7; TRBD1 might be the D (6 bases). The CDR3 is made up of 16 amino acids. CDR1 is MNHEY, CDR2 SMNVEV, per germline (reference sequence). Trimming cost V 5 bases and J 3 bases, with 20 bases left between them. The CDR3 DNA sequence: TGTGCCAGCAGTCCCAACCGGGACATGGATTACTACGAGCAGTACTTC. It is translated as CASSPNRDMDYYEQYF.

This clonotype was observed once. The rearrangement uses TRBV7-6 and TRBJ2-3; 13 nucleotides align to TRBD2. The DNA matches TRBJ2-1 better at its end, which makes the J call doubtful. Germline CDR1 SGHVS, CDR2 FNYEAQ. There are 16 residues in the CDR3. Here the CDR3 DNA reads TGTGCCAGCAGTAAAGGACTAGCGGGAGTCTACAATGAGCAGTTCTTC. Encoded protein: CASSKGLAGVYNEQFF.

The V and J genes are TRBV7-9 and TRBJ2-7; the D is unclear. The CDR3 has 13 residues. Deletions cut 5 bases from V and 7 bases from J, with 15 bases between. Germline V gives CDR1 SEHNR, CDR2 FQNEAQ (reference sequence). The CDR3 nucleotides read TGTGCCAGCAGCCGGTCCTGGGATTCGGAGCAGTACTTC. Translation gives CASSRSWDSEQYF.

This chain links TRBV7-2 with TRBJ1-1; 8 positions match TRBD1. The CDR3 extends over 14 amino acids. The V gene's germline CDR1 is SGHTA and CDR2 FQGNSA. V trimming: 3 bases; J trimming: 3 bases; junction bases outside the gene matches: 3. Here the CDR3 reads CASSFLQGDTEAFF. The CDR3 nucleotides are TGTGCCAGCAGCTTTTTACAGGGGGACACTGAAGCTTTCTTT.

This clonotype turned up a few times. This chain connects TRBV2 to TRBJ2-1, with D possibly matching TRBD2 (6 bases). V was clipped by 4 bases and J by 5 bases, with 9 bases between them. CDR3 length: 13 residues. Germline CDR1 and CDR2: SNHLY and FYNNEI. The chain's CDR3 is CASSGPGDNEQFF. The CDR3 DNA follows: TGTGCCAGCAGTGGGCCGGGGGACAATGAGCAGTTCTTC.

This chain links TRBV7-2 with TRBJ2-1, with 7 positions matching TRBD1. The germline V gene has CDR1 SGHTA and CDR2 FQGNSA. This CDR3 is 17 amino acids long. With V trimmed by 5 bases and J by 4 bases, 14 bases remained unmatched. The CDR3 region is CASSTIRGTENYNEQFF. CDR3 coding DNA: TGTGCCAGCAGCACCATCAGGGGGACCGAGAATTACAATGAGCAGTTCTTC.

This clonotype was detected only once. The rearrangement uses TRBV10-3 and TRBJ2-3; D gene ambiguous. The CDR3 is made up of 13 amino acids. The V end lost 10 bases, the J end lost 0 bases, and 11 bases lay between the germline ends. Germline V gene sequence: CDR1 ENHRY, CDR2 SYGVKD. Here the CDR3 reads CATTLTSTDTQYF. The CDR3 nucleotides read TGTGCCACTACGCTAACTAGCACAGATACGCAGTATTTT.

This clonotype was seen a handful of times. This sequence joins TRBV20-1 and TRBJ1-1; D is perhaps TRBD1 (6 bases). Trimming shortened V by 1 base and J by 2 bases, and 17 bases separated the two germline ends. The CDR3 extends over 16 amino acids. The germline gives CDR1 DFQATT, CDR2 SNEGSKA (reference sequence). CDR3 sequence reads: CSARAPGRGVNTEAFF. The CDR3 DNA reads TGCAGTGCTAGAGCCCCCGGCAGGGGCGTTAACACTGAAGCTTTCTTT.

This chain links TRBV7-2 with TRBJ2-4; 11 bases agree with TRBD2. Per the germline V gene, CDR1 is SGHTA and CDR2 is FQGNSA. V lost 2 bases and J lost 6; bases outside the gene matches: 6. This CDR3 has 16 residues. The CDR3 region has the DNA TGTGCCAGCAGCTTATTAGCGGGGGGGCTAAGAAACATTCAGTACTTC. Translation gives CASSLLAGGLRNIQYF.

This clonotype was counted at least ten times. The CDR3 region is CASSLGRRDEQFF. The CDR3 nucleotides read TGTGCCAGCAGCTTAGGAAGGAGGGATGAGCAGTTCTTC. The chain employs TRBV7-2 and TRBJ2-1; D might be TRBD2 (6 bases). Between the trimmed V and J ends, which lost 1 base and 8 bases, there was a span of 9 bases. The CDR3 is 13 residues long. In germline, CDR1 is SGHTA, CDR2 FQGNSA. The variable domain in full, completed from reference TRBV7-2 and TRBJ2-1, reads GAGVSQSPSNKVTEKGKDVELRCDPISGHTALYWYRQSLGQGLEFLIYFQGNSAPDKSGLPSDRFSAERTGGSVSTLTIQRTQQEDSAVYLCASSLGRRDEQFFGPGTRLTVL.

Only a few counts were recorded for this clonotype. The chain employs TRBV28 and TRBJ2-5, with D maybe TRBD2 (6 bases). CDR3 length: 14 amino acids. Deletions cut 5 bases from V and 4 bases from J, with 14 bases between. CDR1 MDHEN and CDR2 SYDVKM come from the germline V gene. The CDR3 sequence is CASSTDRGGETQYF. The DNA of the CDR3 is TGTGCCAGCAGTACCGACCGGGGAGGAGAGACCCAGTACTTC.

This clonotype was counted only a few times. V gene TRBV28 combines with J gene TRBJ2-1; D is unclear. Trimming removed 2 bases from V and 7 bases from J, with 6 bases in between. Germline V gene data show CDR1 as MDHEN and CDR2 as SYDVKM. There are 12 residues in the CDR3. CDR3 protein: CASSLQRNEQFF. DNA of the CDR3: TGTGCCAGCAGTTTACAGCGAAATGAGCAGTTCTTC.

This chain uses TRBV13 with TRBJ2-3, with D maybe TRBD2 (7 bases). CDR3 size: 15 residues. Looked up from germline, CDR1 is PRHDT and CDR2 is FYEKMQ (reference sequence). V was trimmed by 5 bases and J by 5 bases, leaving 17 bases between them. This CDR3 is CASSPAGGQGDTQYF. CDR3 bases: TGTGCCAGCAGCCCAGCCGGGGGGCAGGGAGATACGCAGTATTTT. Full variable domain (missing parts from reference TRBV13 and TRBJ2-3): AAGVIQSPRHLIKEKRETATLKCYPIPRHDTVYWYQQGPGQDPQFLISFYEKMQSDKGSIPDRFSAQQFSDYHSELNMSSLELGDSALYFCASSPAGGQGDTQYFGPGTRLTVL.

This clonotype occurred a few times. The gene calls are TRBV20-1 and TRBJ2-2; no clear D gene. This CDR3 contains 12 residues. V was pared by 0 bases and J by 3 bases, with 2 bases between. The V gene's germline CDR1 is DFQATT and CDR2 SNEGSKA (reference sequence). The DNA of the CDR3 is TGCAGTGCTAGAGAGGACACCGGGGAGCTGTTTTTT. It translates to CSAREDTGELFF.